This entry is about one T cell receptor (beta chain). These data are taken from a study of blood T cell repertoires in COVID-19. Sequenced by immunoSEQ multiplex PCR; TCRdb stores in-frame clones only, minus some. The profile shows about 250,000 clones, about four fifths of them singletons. The receptor was derived from a man of 80 years or more with acute or convalescent COVID-19. The sequenced sample consisted of peripheral blood.

CDR3 coding DNA: TGTGCCAGCAGCGTTCGGACAGGGTGGAGGGGAGAAAAACTGTTTTTT. It encodes CASSVRTGWRGEKLFF. The V call is TRBV3-1 (or the pseudogene TRBV3-2), the J call TRBJ1-4; 8 nucleotides align to TRBD1. The V and J ends lost 5 bases and 8 bases, in that order; junction bases with no gene match: 13. Germline values: CDR1 LGHDT, CDR2 YNNKEL (reference sequence). The length of the CDR3 is 16 residues.